What follows are 27 T cell receptor beta chains derived from one specimen sequenced in a study of siplizumab effects on memory and regulatory T cells. The table came from immunoSEQ multiplex PCR; TCRdb's copy has only in-frame clones and leaves some out. Among some 110,000 clones, approximately 94% were seen once, and the ten largest hold roughly 1.7%. Sequencing was done on a sample of non-Treg CD4+ T cells sorted from blood. The receptors were gathered from a human donor in good health.

This chain links TRBV27 with TRBJ1-6; D not resolved. CDR3 size: 14 residues. V dropped 7 bases and J dropped 5 bases, with 12 bases sitting between them. The germline gives CDR1 MNHEY, CDR2 SMNVEV (reference sequence). Written as DNA, the CDR3 is TGTGCCAGCACTCCGTGGGGTAATAATTCACCCCTCCACTTT. Residues: CASTPWGNNSPLHF.

The rearrangement links TRBV7-9 to TRBJ2-5; possible D gene TRBD2, 6 bases. This CDR3 region has 14 residues. V lost 4 bases, J lost 5 bases, and 14 bases lay in between. Germline values: CDR1 SEHNR, CDR2 FQNEAQ (reference sequence). CDR3 DNA: TGTGCCAGCAGCTCACGCGGGGCAGGGGAGACCCAGTACTTC. Translating it yields CASSSRGAGETQYF. Full variable domain (missing parts from reference TRBV7-9 and TRBJ2-5): DTGVSQNPRHKITKRGQNVTFRCDPISEHNRLYWYRQTLGQGPEFLTYFQNEAQLEKSRLLSDRFSAERPKGSFSTLEIQRTEQGDSAMYLCASSSRGAGETQYFGPGTRLLVL.

J is TRBJ1-4 and V is TRBV7-2; a possible D gene is TRBD1 (5 bases). The V end was cut by 5 bases, the J end by 8 bases, with 15 bases between. The CDR3 runs to 14 residues. The germline CDR1 and CDR2 sequences are SGHTA and FQGNSA. The CDR3 DNA reads as TGTGCCAGCAGCCTTCGACAGAGGGACGAAAAACTGTTTTTT. Residues: CASSLRQRDEKLFF.

The chain recombines TRBV5-6 with TRBJ1-2, with D maybe TRBD1 (6 bases). The ends were cut back, 2 bases at V and 8 bases at J, with 7 bases in the middle. The V gene's germline CDR1 is SGHDT and CDR2 YYEEEE. The CDR3 extends over 11 amino acids. CDR3 sequence reads: CASSLGGGYTF. DNA for the CDR3: TGTGCCAGCAGCTTAGGGGGAGGCTACACCTTC.

The genes are TRBV5-1 and TRBJ1-1; TRBD1 matches 7 bases. The CDR3 is made up of 15 amino acids. V shed 4 bases and J 5 bases; nucleotides not matched to a gene: 11. The germline V gene has CDR1 SGHRS and CDR2 YFSETQ. CDR3 DNA sequence: TGCGCCAGCAGCCCAGACCGACAGGGAGGGACTGAAGCTTTCTTT. Amino acids: CASSPDRQGGTEAFF.

The chain carries TRBV10-3 and TRBJ2-2; 9 positions match TRBD2. The ends lost 3 bases at V and 6 bases at J; junction bases unmatched: 8. CDR3 length: 16 residues. Germline V gives CDR1 ENHRY, CDR2 SYGVKD. The CDR3 region has the DNA TGTGCCATCAGTGACTCCCTAGCGGGACTCCCCGGGGAGCTGTTTTTT. Amino acid sequence: CAISDSLAGLPGELFF.

V usage is TRBV2 and J usage is TRBJ1-5; D not resolved. The V gene lost 2 bases and the J gene lost 4 bases, with 9 bases spanning the gap. The CDR3 is 14 amino acids. The germline V gene encodes CDR1 SNHLY and CDR2 FYNNEI. The CDR3: CASSERAANQPQHF. In nucleotides, the CDR3 is TGTGCCAGCAGTGAAAGGGCAGCTAATCAGCCCCAGCATTTT. Based on the CDR3 plus reference TRBV2 and TRBJ1-5, the full variable domain is EPEVTQTPSHQVTQMGQEVILRCVPISNHLYFYWYRQILGQKVEFLVSFYNNEISEKSEIFDDQFSVERPDGSNFTLKIRSTKLEDSAMYFCASSERAANQPQHFGDGTRLSIL.

The rearrangement links TRBV5-4 to TRBJ2-3, with TRBD2 as a possible D gene (5 bases). V was shortened by 1 base and J by 2 bases, with 14 bases between the two germline ends. This CDR3 is built from 16 residues. Germline CDR1 is SGHNT and CDR2 is YYREEE (reference sequence). The CDR3 spells CASSLTAGGDTDTQYF. CDR3 DNA sequence: TGTGCCAGCAGCTTGACGGCAGGAGGCGACACAGATACGCAGTATTTT.

The chain combines TRBV9 with TRBJ2-3; unclear D gene. The CDR3 is 16 residues long. The germline CDR1 and CDR2 sequences are SGDLS and YYNGEE. V shed 0 bases and J shed 0 bases, with 11 bases lying between them. CDR3 sequence (DNA): TGTGCCAGCAGCGTAGGTTCAGCTACTAGCACAGATACGCAGTATTTT. This encodes CASSVGSATSTDTQYF.

The chain couples TRBV30 to TRBJ2-5; no definite D call. V lost 2 bases and J 5 bases, leaving 18 bases between the germline ends. CDR1 and CDR2 (germline): GTSNPN, SVGIG (reference sequence). This CDR3 is 15 amino acids long. CDR3 DNA sequence: TGTGCCTGGAGTTCCTCGGTGGGCGTCCGGGAGACCCAGTACTTC. Amino acids: CAWSSSVGVRETQYF.

For the CDR3, the DNA is TGCAGTGCCAGGTACACAGATACGCAGTATTTT. Translation gives CSARYTDTQYF. The chain employs TRBV20-1 and TRBJ2-3, with D hard to call. V lost 6 bases to trimming and J lost 2 bases, with 6 bases between them. From germline, CDR1 is DFQATT and CDR2 SNEGSKA (reference sequence). The CDR3 sequence is 11 residues long.

This CDR3 is CASSPPTGCGYTF. CDR3 in DNA: TGTGCCAGCAGCCCTCCCACAGGGTGCGGCTACACCTTC. The chain joins TRBV11-3 to TRBJ1-2; a weak D match, TRBD1 (6 bases). Trimming took off 5 bases at V and 8 bases at J, with 15 bases between the two ends. The CDR3 has 13 amino acids. CDR1 is SGHNT, CDR2 YENEEA, per germline.

The CDR3: CARNSDWISGNTIYF. CDR3 bases: TGTGCCAGAAACTCCGACTGGATCTCTGGAAACACCATATATTTT. V and J are TRBV7-5 and TRBJ1-3. TRBV7-5 is described as a pseudogene. CDR3 size: 15 residues.

In DNA, the CDR3 is TGCAGCGCCCGGGACGGGGCCAACGTCCTGACTTTC. It encodes CSARDGANVLTF. The chain carries TRBV29-1 and TRBJ2-6; either TRBD1 or TRBD2 may fit D (5 bases each). The CDR3 spans 12 residues. Trimming removed 7 bases at V and 4 bases at J, with 8 bases between. The germline gives CDR1 SQVTM, CDR2 ANQGSEA.

This sequence joins TRBV11-2 and TRBJ2-4; a weak D match, TRBD2 (5 bases). Germline lookup yields CDR1 SGHAT and CDR2 FQNNGV. This CDR3 has 14 amino acids. Trimming pared 1 base from V and 5 bases from J, leaving 9 bases between. CDR3 sequence reads: CASSLGASQNIQYF. The CDR3 DNA sequence: TGTGCCAGCAGCTTAGGGGCTAGCCAAAACATTCAGTACTTC.

The V call is TRBV15, the J call TRBJ1-2, with 7 nucleotides matching TRBD1. The CDR3 loop spans 14 amino acids. CDR1 is LNHNV, CDR2 YYDKDF, per germline (reference sequence). Trimming removed 4 bases from V and 2 bases from J; junction bases left unmatched: 4. The CDR3, as DNA: TGTGCCACCAGCATCCTGGGACAGAACTATGGCTACACCTTC. This gives the protein CATSILGQNYGYTF.

This chain connects TRBV30 to TRBJ1-5; D gene uncertain. From germline, CDR1 is GTSNPN and CDR2 SVGIG (reference sequence). The CDR3 has 15 residues. V lost 3 bases to trimming and J lost 0 bases, with 12 bases between them. The CDR3 DNA sequence: TGTGCCTGGAGAGCTAGGACGAATAGCAATCAGCCCCAGCATTTT. Its protein is CAWRARTNSNQPQHF.

The chain employs TRBV4-1 and TRBJ2-3; D is ambiguous. The CDR3 loop spans 12 amino acids. Germline CDR1 reads MGHRA; CDR2 reads YSYEKL. Trimming left V 4 bases short and J 5 bases short, with 7 bases between. For the CDR3, the DNA is TGCGCCAGCAGCCTGGACCGAGATACGCAGTATTTT. It encodes CASSLDRDTQYF.

This chain links TRBV27 with TRBJ2-1; 10 nucleotides match TRBD2. V lost 6 bases, J lost 1 base, and 0 bases stayed unmatched. Germline V gene sequence: CDR1 MNHEY, CDR2 SMNVEV (reference sequence). This CDR3 is 14 amino acids long. CDR3 residues: CASRTSGSYNEQFF. The CDR3 DNA is TGTGCCAGCAGGACTAGCGGGTCCTACAATGAGCAGTTCTTC.

The chain uses TRBV11-1 and TRBJ2-3; possible D gene TRBD2, 5 bases. With 1 base removed from V and 1 base from J, the gap between germline ends came to 18 bases. The CDR3 is 18 residues long. Germline CDR1 and CDR2: SGHAT and FQDESV (reference sequence). The CDR3 sequence is CASSLDIRVRRGTDTQYF. DNA for the CDR3: TGTGCCAGCAGCTTAGATATCCGGGTTCGGCGGGGCACAGATACGCAGTATTTT.

The chain carries TRBV4-1 and TRBJ1-4; TRBD1 aligns across 7 bases. Germline V lookup: CDR1 MGHRA, CDR2 YSYEKL. V dropped 4 bases and J dropped 6; count of bases not matched to a gene: 5. The CDR3 consists of 14 residues. The CDR3: CASSPGQGDEKLFF. Here the CDR3 DNA reads TGCGCCAGCAGCCCGGGGCAGGGGGATGAAAAACTGTTTTTT.

V gene TRBV5-1 combines with J gene TRBJ2-7; perhaps TRBD1 as D (6 bases). V was shortened by 2 bases and J by 3 bases, with 9 bases between the two germline ends. The CDR3 spans 13 residues. Germline CDR1 reads SGHRS; CDR2 reads YFSETQ. CDR3 loop: CASSFDRYYEQYF. CDR3 coding DNA: TGCGCCAGCAGCTTCGACAGGTACTACGAGCAGTACTTC.

The chain is built from TRBV4-1 and TRBJ2-3; tentative D call: TRBD1 (6 bases). Germline assignment: CDR1 MGHRA and CDR2 YSYEKL. The CDR3 runs 16 residues. The germline V and J ends were trimmed by 0 bases and 2 bases, with 12 bases remaining between them. The CDR3 nucleotides are TGCGCCAGCAGCCAAGAGGGGGCCGGGATCACAGATACGCAGTATTTT. Translation gives CASSQEGAGITDTQYF.

This chain connects TRBV5-4 to TRBJ1-1; 9 bases fit TRBD1. Losses at the gene ends were 4 bases for V and 0 bases for J; bases not matched to a gene: 4. Germline CDR1 SGHNT, CDR2 YYREEE (reference sequence). This CDR3 is built from 15 residues. The CDR3 region is CASSGGQGMNTEAFF. CDR3 sequence (DNA): TGTGCCAGCAGCGGGGGACAGGGCATGAACACTGAAGCTTTCTTT.

The chain uses TRBV4-2 and TRBJ2-7; D assignment may be TRBD1 or TRBD2 (5 bases each). The germline V gene encodes CDR1 LGHNA and CDR2 YNFKEQ. V was pared by 2 bases and J by 1 base, with 12 bases between. The CDR3 runs 15 residues. In DNA, the CDR3 is TGTGCCAGCAGCCAAAGCCGGGACGTATCCTACGAGCAGTACTTC. The encoded protein is CASSQSRDVSYEQYF.

This sequence joins TRBV7-2 and TRBJ2-4, with 11 bases identical to TRBD2. The germline V gene encodes CDR1 SGHTA and CDR2 FQGNSA. The CDR3 loop spans 19 amino acids. V dropped 2 bases and J dropped 7; count of bases not matched to a gene: 16. CDR3 in amino acids: CASSLMIDVSGGASNIQYF. The CDR3 region has the DNA TGTGCCAGCAGCTTAATGATCGATGTTAGCGGGGGGGCCAGCAACATTCAGTACTTC.

The chain recombines TRBV29-1 with TRBJ2-1; D remains unclear. Trimming stripped 5 bases from V and 7 bases from J, with 18 bases between. The germline V gene encodes CDR1 SQVTM and CDR2 ANQGSEA. This CDR3 spans 14 amino acids. CDR3: CSVSHGGMRNEQFF. CDR3 bases: TGCAGCGTTTCTCACGGCGGAATGCGGAATGAGCAGTTCTTC.